These T cell receptor beta chains were read from a single sample in a study of OX40 agonist ivuxolimab in advanced cancers. Profiled with immunoSEQ multiplex PCR; TCRdb holds only in-frame clones, not every one. The sample lists 83,000 or so clones, over 90% occurring once. The sequenced sample was CD4+ or CD8+ T cells sorted from blood, obtained in a trial of the OX40 agonist ivuxolimab. The receptors were sampled from an adult with an advanced solid tumor such as melanoma, head and neck, liver or kidney cancer. CDR3s include the opening cysteine and the closing phenylalanine or tryptophan.

j_call v_call cdr3_aa
TRBJ1-1 TRBV13 CASSAMGQGNTEAFF
TRBJ1-3 TRBV28 CASRPGAAGNTIYF
TRBJ2-7 TRBV18 CASSPRQGSHEQYF
TRBJ2-5 TRBV7-2 CASSLVSGAIETQYF
TRBJ1-1 TRBV5-1 CASSFVWGNTEAFF
TRBJ2-2 TRBV28 CASLGARDTGELFF
TRBJ2-5 TRBV18 CASSPRTSATPGPQETQYF
TRBJ2-7 TRBV7-8 CASSLPEGKARRYEQYF
TRBJ2-3 TRBV30 CAWSPQGGIRNTQYF
TRBJ2-1 TRBV7-9 CASSLGGYAGGFNEQFF
TRBJ2-3 TRBV7-2 CACRAGPSSTDTQYF
TRBJ2-2 TRBV2 CASSEAPLAVNTGELFF
TRBJ1-3 TRBV7-6 CASSSQDSSGNTIYF
TRBJ1-5 TRBV10-3 CAISKTVSPTEANQPQHF
TRBJ2-3 TRBV5-1 CASSKRGLADYTSTDTQYF
TRBJ2-7 TRBV7-2 CASSLGAGTGLSYEQYF
TRBJ2-7 TRBV7-9 CASSPRTSGTVEQYF
TRBJ1-1 TRBV7-3 CASSLQGDTEAFF
TRBJ2-1 TRBV18 CASSRPGQGGNEQFF
TRBJ2-7 TRBV5-6 CASSPVSRDEQYF
TRBJ2-5 TRBV6-5 CASSYTSGTIQTQYF
TRBJ2-1 TRBV25-1 CASSEYLGTGGNEQFF
TRBJ2-7 TRBV11-2 CASSPRAGRYEQYF
TRBJ2-5 TRBV5-1 CASSPEGTETQYF
TRBJ2-3 TRBV29-1 CAFGGLAGTDTQYF
TRBJ2-7 TRBV2 CASTLLGQDEQYF
TRBJ2-1 TRBV5-1 CASSEPGLADSYNEQFF
TRBJ1-1 TRBV30 CAWNFGANTEAFF
TRBJ1-2 TRBV6-6 CASRDRGTGGDYGYTF
TRBJ2-5 TRBV6-5 CASRIGGRRETQYF
TRBJ2-1 TRBV29-1 CSVSGTGGGSYNEQFF
TRBJ2-1 TRBV5-1 CASSSLRDGNEQFF
TRBJ2-1 TRBV7-3 CASSPTRGDEQFF
TRBJ1-1 TRBV6-6 CASSSPTGGRNEAFF
TRBJ2-2 TRBV2 CASRPGTGVAGELFF
TRBJ2-3 TRBV15 CATSRDLGPDTQYF
TRBJ2-5 TRBV4-1 CASSHEAGLRTQYF
TRBJ1-2 TRBV15 CATSRDLADYGYTF
TRBJ2-2 TRBV7-3 CASSSGHTGELFF
TRBJ2-5 TRBV6-5 CASSRPGQGRETQYF
TRBJ2-1 TRBV2 CASSESRGIEQFF
TRBJ2-3 TRBV19 CASDLAGGSDTQYF
TRBJ1-5 TRBV6-1 CASSGSQIHQPQHF
TRBJ2-6 TRBV5-5 CASSLPRFLSSGANVLTF
TRBJ1-4 TRBV2 CASRIYRGANEKLFF
TRBJ1-6 TRBV27 CASRIGLLAPLHF
TRBJ1-4 TRBV18 CASSRGRVRNEKLFF
TRBJ2-7 TRBV4-1 CASSQGLAGRLKGPYEQYF
TRBJ1-2 TRBV28 CAICEGGAVTDYGYTF
TRBJ1-2 TRBV7-9 CASSLALSPSNLYGYTF
TRBJ1-3 TRBV18 CASSPQGITGNTIYF
TRBJ2-1 TRBV11-3 CASRAGGYYNEQFF
TRBJ2-1 TRBV11-3 CASSLGRGGEQFF
TRBJ2-1 TRBV6-5 CASSYSFGGRSEFF
TRBJ2-3 TRBV19 CASSWTGSLADTQYF